Sequencing of this T cell receptor beta chain was carried out in a study of shared clonotypes between healthy human individuals. Whole-study context: Two women and a few men aged 18 to 49 served as donors. Study-level findings and limits: Naive CD4 clonotype sharing across a handful of donors was about 5%. Clonotype sharing among donors was thought likely to change with sequencing depth.

From germline, CDR1 is KGHSH and CDR2 LQKENI. Trimming removed 3 bases at V and 6 bases at J, with 11 bases between. This CDR3 is built from 13 residues. Original analysis: In the immunoSEQ data, sequences were junction-only and lacked quality scores, so filtering differed. Some clones are missing from TCRdb's copy, which holds only in-frame ones; the method was immunoSEQ multiplex PCR. V and J calls plus clone size are reproduced from that table; the DNA served to infer D and trimming. This sample has some 2.1 million clones, with 90% to 95% found just once. This clone is a singleton in its sample. Its specificity is not known. Cells designated naive CD8 were CD45RO-negative and were positively selected for CCR7, with terminally differentiated effector memory CD45RA+ cells excluded.

This clonotype was obtained from a man younger than 35 in good health. Some clones in this sample may be carry-over from other donors' samples. The specimen was naive CD8+ T cells from PBMCs. This chain connects TRBV18 to TRBJ1-2, with D possibly TRBD1 on 6 matching bases. The chain's CDR3 is CASSPDRKDGYTF. For the CDR3, the DNA is TGTGCCAGCTCACCCGACAGGAAAGATGGCTACACCTTC.